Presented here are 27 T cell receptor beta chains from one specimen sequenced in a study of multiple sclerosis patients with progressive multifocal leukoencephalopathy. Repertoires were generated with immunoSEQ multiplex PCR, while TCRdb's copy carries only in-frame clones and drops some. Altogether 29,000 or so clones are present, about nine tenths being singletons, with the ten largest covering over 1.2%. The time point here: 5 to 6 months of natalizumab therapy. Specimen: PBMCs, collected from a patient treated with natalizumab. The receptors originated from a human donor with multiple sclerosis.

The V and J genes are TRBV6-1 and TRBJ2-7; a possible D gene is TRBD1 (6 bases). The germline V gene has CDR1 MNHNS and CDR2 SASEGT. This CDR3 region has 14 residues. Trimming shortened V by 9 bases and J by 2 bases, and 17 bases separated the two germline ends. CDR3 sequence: CASTKNGQTYEQYF. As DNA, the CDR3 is TGTGCCAGTACCAAAAACGGACAGACCTACGAGCAGTACTTC.

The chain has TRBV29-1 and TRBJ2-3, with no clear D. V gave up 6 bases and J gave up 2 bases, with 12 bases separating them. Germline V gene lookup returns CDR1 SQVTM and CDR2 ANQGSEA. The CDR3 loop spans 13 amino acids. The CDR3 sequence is CSVKGRITDTQYF. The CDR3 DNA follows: TGCAGCGTCAAGGGTAGGATCACAGATACGCAGTATTTT.

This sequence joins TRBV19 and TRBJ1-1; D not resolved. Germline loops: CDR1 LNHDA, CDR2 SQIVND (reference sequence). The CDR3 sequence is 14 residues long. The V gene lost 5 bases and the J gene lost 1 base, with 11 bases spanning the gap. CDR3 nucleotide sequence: TGTGCCAGTAGTTCTGCAGGCCAGAACACTGAAGCTTTCTTT. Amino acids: CASSSAGQNTEAFF.

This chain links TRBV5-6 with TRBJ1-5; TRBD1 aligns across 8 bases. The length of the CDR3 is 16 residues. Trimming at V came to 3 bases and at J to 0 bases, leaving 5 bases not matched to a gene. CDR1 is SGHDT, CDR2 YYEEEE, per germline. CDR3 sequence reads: CASSSSDRDSNQPQHF. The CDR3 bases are TGTGCCAGCAGCTCCTCGGACAGGGATAGCAATCAGCCCCAGCATTTT.

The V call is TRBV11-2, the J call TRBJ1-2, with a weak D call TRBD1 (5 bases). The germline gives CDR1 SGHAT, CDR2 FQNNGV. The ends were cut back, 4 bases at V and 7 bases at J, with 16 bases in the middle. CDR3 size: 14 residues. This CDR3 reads CASSSRDQGSGYTF. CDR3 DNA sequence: TGTGCCAGCAGCTCTCGGGACCAAGGCTCTGGCTACACCTTC.

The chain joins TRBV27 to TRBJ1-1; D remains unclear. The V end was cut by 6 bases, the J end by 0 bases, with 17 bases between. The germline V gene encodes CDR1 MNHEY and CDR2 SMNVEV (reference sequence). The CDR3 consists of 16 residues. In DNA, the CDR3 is TGTGCCAGCAGCTCCGATCCGAGGAGAGTGAACACTGAAGCTTTCTTT. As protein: CASSSDPRRVNTEAFF.

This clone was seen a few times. CDR3 sequence (DNA): TGTGCCAGCAGTTTTTACAGGGGTAGCGCCTACGAGCAGTACTTC. This sequence encodes CASSFYRGSAYEQYF. The rearrangement joins TRBV6-5 to TRBJ2-7; 7 nucleotides match TRBD1. V gave up 4 bases and J gave up 2 bases; unmatched junction bases: 8. Per germline, CDR1 MNHEY and CDR2 SVGAGI. The CDR3 length is 15 residues.

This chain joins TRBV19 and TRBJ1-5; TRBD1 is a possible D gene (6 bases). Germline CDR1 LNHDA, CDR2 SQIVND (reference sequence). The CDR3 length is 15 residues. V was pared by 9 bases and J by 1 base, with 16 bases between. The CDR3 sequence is CASRDTGGSNQPQHF. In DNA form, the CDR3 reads TGTGCCAGCCGGGACACCGGGGGGAGCAATCAGCCCCAGCATTTT.

The CDR3, as DNA: TGTGCCAGCGCCGGGGGACTAGCGGGAGGAGTCCTGTCCTACGAGCAGTACTTC. Protein sequence: CASAGGLAGGVLSYEQYF. The rearrangement links TRBV28 to TRBJ2-7, with 15 bases aligning to TRBD2. Trimming at V came to 8 bases and at J to 1 base, leaving 12 bases not matched to a gene. There are 18 residues in the CDR3. Germline V gene sequence: CDR1 MDHEN, CDR2 SYDVKM.

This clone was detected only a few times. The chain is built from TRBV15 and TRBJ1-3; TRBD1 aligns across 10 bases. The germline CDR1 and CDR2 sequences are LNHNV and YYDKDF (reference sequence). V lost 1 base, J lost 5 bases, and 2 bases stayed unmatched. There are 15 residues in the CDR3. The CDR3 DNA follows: TGTGCCACCAGCAGAGGACAGGGGGCTAGAAACACCATATATTTT. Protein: CATSRGQGARNTIYF.

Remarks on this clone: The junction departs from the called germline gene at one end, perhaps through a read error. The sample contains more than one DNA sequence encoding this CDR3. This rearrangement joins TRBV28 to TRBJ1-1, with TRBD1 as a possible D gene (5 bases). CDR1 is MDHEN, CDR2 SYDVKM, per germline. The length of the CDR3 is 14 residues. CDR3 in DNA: TGTGCCAGCAGACCGATGTCCCTTGGGACTGAGGCTTTCTTT. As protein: CASRPMSLGTEAFF.

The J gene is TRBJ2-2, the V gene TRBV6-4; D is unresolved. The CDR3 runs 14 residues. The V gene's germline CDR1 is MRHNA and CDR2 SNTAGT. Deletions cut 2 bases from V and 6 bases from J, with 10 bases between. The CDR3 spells CASSDGRQAGELFF. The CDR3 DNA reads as TGTGCCAGCAGTGACGGCCGGCAGGCCGGGGAGCTGTTTTTT.

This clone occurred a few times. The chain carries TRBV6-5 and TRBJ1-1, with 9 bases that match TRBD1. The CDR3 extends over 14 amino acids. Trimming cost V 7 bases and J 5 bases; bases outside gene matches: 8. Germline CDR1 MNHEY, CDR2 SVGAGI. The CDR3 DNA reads TGTGCCAGCAAGGCAGGACAGGGGTCGACTGAAGCTTTCTTT. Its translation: CASKAGQGSTEAFF.

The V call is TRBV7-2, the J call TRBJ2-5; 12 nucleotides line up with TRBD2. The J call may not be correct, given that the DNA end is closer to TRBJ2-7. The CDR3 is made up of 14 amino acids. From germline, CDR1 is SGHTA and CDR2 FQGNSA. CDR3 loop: CASIRTSGDYEQYF. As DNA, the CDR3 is TGTGCCAGCATAAGGACTAGCGGGGATTACGAGCAGTACTTC.

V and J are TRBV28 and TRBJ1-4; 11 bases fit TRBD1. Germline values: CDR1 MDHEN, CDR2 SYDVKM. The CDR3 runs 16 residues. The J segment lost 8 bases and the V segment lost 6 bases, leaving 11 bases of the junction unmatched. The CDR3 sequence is CASSPRGTGGFEKLFF. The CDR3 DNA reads TGTGCCAGCAGCCCTCGGGGGACAGGGGGATTCGAAAAACTGTTTTTT.

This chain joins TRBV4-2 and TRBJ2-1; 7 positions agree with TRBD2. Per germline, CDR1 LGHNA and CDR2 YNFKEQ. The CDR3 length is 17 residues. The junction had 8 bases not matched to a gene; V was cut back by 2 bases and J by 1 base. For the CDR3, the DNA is TGTGCCAGCAGCCAATGGTGGGGGACTACTTCCTACAATGAGCAGTTCTTC. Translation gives CASSQWWGTTSYNEQFF.

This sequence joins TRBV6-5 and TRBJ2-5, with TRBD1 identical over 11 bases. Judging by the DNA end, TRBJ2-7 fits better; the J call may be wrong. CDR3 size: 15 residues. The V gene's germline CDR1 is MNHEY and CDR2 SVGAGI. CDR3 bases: TGTGCCAGCAGACCTCGGACAGGGGGCAACTACGAGCAGTACTTC. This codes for CASRPRTGGNYEQYF.

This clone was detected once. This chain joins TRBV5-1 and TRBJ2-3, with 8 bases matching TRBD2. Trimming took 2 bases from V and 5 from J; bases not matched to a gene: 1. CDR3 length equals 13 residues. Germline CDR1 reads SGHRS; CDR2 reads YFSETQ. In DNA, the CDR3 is TGCGCCAGCAGCTTAGCGGGAGAAGATACGCAGTATTTT. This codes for CASSLAGEDTQYF.

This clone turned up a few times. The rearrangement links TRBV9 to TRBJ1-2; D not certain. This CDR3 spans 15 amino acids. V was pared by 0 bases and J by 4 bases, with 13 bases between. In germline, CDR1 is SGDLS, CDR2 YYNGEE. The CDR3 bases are TGTGCCAGCAGCGTAGTGACAACCGGAGGCTATGGCTACACCTTC. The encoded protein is CASSVVTTGGYGYTF.

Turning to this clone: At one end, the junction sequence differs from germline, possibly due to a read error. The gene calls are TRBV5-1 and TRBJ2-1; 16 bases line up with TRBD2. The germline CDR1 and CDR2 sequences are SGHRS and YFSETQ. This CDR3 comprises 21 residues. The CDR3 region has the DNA TGCGCCAGCAGCTTGGTGGGTGTAGGGACTAGCGGGAGGGCGTCCTCCAATGAGCAGTTCTTC. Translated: CASSLVGVGTSGRASSNEQFF.

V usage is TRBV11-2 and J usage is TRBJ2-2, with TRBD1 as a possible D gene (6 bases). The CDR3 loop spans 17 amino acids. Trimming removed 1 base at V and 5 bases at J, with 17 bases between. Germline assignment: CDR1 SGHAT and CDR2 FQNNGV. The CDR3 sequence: CASSLVPGDRRTGELFF. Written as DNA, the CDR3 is TGTGCCAGCAGCTTAGTCCCCGGCGACAGGAGAACCGGGGAGCTGTTTTTT.

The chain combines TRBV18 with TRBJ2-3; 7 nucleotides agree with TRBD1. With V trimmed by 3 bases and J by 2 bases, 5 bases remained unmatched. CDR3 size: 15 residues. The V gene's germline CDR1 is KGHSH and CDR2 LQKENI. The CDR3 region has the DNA TGTGCCAGCTCACCGAAGGGGGCCAACACAGATACGCAGTATTTT. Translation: CASSPKGANTDTQYF.

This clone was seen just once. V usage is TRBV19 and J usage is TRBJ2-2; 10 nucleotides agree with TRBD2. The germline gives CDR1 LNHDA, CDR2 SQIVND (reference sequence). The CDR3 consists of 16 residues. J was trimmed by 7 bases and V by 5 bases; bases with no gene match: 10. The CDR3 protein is CASSPLAGAENGELFF. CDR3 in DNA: TGTGCCAGTAGTCCCCTAGCGGGAGCGGAGAACGGGGAGCTGTTTTTT.

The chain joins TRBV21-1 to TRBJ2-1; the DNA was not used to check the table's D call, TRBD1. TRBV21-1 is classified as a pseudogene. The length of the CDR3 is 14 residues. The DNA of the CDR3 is TGTGCCAGCAGCAAGACTCAGGGAAGCGATGAGCAGTTCTTC. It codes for CASSKTQGSDEQFF.

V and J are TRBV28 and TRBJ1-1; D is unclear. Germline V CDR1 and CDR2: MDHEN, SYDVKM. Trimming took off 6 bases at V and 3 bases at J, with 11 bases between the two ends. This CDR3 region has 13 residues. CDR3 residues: CASRLGLYTEAFF. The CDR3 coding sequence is TGTGCCAGCAGACTGGGTCTCTACACTGAAGCTTTCTTT.

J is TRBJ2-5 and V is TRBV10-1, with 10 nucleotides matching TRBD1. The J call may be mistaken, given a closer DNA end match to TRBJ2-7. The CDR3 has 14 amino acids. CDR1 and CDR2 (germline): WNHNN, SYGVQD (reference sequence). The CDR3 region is CASPPGQGIYEQYF. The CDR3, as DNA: TGCGCCAGCCCTCCGGGACAGGGGATCTACGAGCAGTACTTC.

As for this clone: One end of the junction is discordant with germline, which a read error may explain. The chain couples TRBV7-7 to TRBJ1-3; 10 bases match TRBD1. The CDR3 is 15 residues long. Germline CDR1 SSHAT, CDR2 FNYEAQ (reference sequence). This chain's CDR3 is CASSSDRGPGNTIHF. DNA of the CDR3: TGTGCCAGCAGCTCCGACAGGGGGCCGGGAAACACCATACATTTT.